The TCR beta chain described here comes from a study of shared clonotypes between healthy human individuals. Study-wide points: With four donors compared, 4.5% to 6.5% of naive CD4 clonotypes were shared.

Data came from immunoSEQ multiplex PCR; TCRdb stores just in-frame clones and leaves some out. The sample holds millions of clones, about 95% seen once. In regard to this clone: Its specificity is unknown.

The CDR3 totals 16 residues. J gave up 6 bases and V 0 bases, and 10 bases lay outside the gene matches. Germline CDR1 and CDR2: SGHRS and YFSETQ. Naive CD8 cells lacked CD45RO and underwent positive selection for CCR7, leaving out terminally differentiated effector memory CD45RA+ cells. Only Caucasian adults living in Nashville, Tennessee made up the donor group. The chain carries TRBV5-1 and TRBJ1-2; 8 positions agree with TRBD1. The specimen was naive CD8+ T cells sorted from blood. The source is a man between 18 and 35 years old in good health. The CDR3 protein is CASSLDPGGQGDGYTF. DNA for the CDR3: TGCGCCAGCAGCTTGGACCCCGGAGGACAGGGCGATGGCTACACCTTC.